The 18 T cell receptor beta chains presented below share a single source sample, sequenced in a study of T cell responses to AZD1222 COVID-19 vaccine. The repertoire was sequenced with immunoSEQ multiplex PCR; TCRdb's copy has only in-frame clones and lacks some. Of approximately 64,000 clones listed, under 95% are singletons. Sequenced material: peripheral blood, taken 28 days after the second dose of the MenACWY control vaccine. The origin of the receptors is an adult who received the MenACWY meningococcal vaccine as a control.

V and J are TRBV5-1 and TRBJ1-2, with 8 bases that match TRBD1. Trimming took 3 bases from V and 6 from J; bases not matched to a gene: 4. Germline CDR1 is SGHRS and CDR2 is YFSETQ. This CDR3 region has 13 residues. This CDR3 is CASSWTGTDGYTF. CDR3 in DNA: TGCGCCAGCAGCTGGACAGGGACGGATGGCTACACCTTC.

CDR3 DNA sequence: TGTGCCAGCAGCTTGGGACAGGGAAGGGAGACCCAGTACTTC. This gives the protein CASSLGQGRETQYF. The chain carries TRBV5-4 and TRBJ2-5; 7 bases agree with TRBD1. Germline CDR1 SGHNT, CDR2 YYREEE (reference sequence). There are 14 residues in the CDR3. The ends lost 0 bases at V and 5 bases at J; junction bases unmatched: 4.

The rearrangement uses TRBV6-5 and TRBJ1-6; D ambiguous. The CDR3 is 15 residues long. The germline V gene has CDR1 MNHEY and CDR2 SVGAGI. The V end lost 0 bases, the J end lost 6 bases, and 9 bases lay between the germline ends. CDR3 residues: CASSYSTASNSPLHF. The CDR3 nucleotides are TGTGCCAGCAGTTACTCGACTGCCTCTAATTCACCCCTCCACTTT.

J is TRBJ2-7 and V is TRBV27, with D perhaps being TRBD1 or TRBD2 (6 bases each). The V end lost 2 bases, the J end lost 5 bases, and 19 bases lay between the germline ends. This CDR3 contains 16 residues. Germline CDR1 is MNHEY and CDR2 is SMNVEV (reference sequence). The CDR3 DNA reads TGTGCCAGCAGTTTAATGGGGAGCGGAGGGGGGAACGAGCAGTACTTC. It specifies CASSLMGSGGGNEQYF.

The chain combines TRBV7-2 with TRBJ2-3, with D uncertain. Germline loops: CDR1 SGHTA, CDR2 FQGNSA. CDR3 length: 12 residues. V gave up 5 bases and J gave up 6 bases, with 9 bases separating them. The CDR3 DNA reads as TGTGCCAGCAGCCAAGGGTGGGATACGCAGTATTTT. As protein: CASSQGWDTQYF. The full variable domain, with the rest looked up from reference TRBV7-2 and TRBJ2-3, is GAGVSQSPSNKVTEKGKDVELRCDPISGHTALYWYRQSLGQGLEFLIYFQGNSAPDKSGLPSDRFSAERTGGSVSTLTIQRTQQEDSAVYLCASSQGWDTQYFGPGTRLTVL.

The CDR3 reads CASSLQGSNQPQHF. As DNA, the CDR3 is TGTGCCAGCAGTTTACAGGGAAGCAATCAGCCCCAGCATTTT. The chain joins TRBV27 to TRBJ1-5; maybe TRBD1 (5 bases). The V gene's germline CDR1 is MNHEY and CDR2 SMNVEV (reference sequence). The CDR3 is 14 amino acids. Trimming cost V 2 bases and J 1 base, with 6 bases left between them.

The chain links TRBV9 to TRBJ2-7; D might be TRBD2 (5 bases). The germline V and J ends were trimmed by 0 bases and 6 bases, with 13 bases remaining between them. This CDR3 has 14 residues. CDR1 and CDR2 from the germline V gene are SGDLS and YYNGEE. In nucleotides, the CDR3 is TGTGCCAGCAGCGTAGGGCGAGGAGGTAGCGAGCAGTACTTC. Its translation is CASSVGRGGSEQYF.

The gene calls are TRBV28 and TRBJ1-5; D is ambiguous. The V and J ends lost 3 bases and 7 bases respectively, with 16 bases between them. This CDR3 has 15 amino acids. CDR1 is MDHEN, CDR2 SYDVKM, per germline. CDR3 loop: CASSFVGPSRQPQHF. For the CDR3, the DNA is TGTGCCAGCAGTTTCGTGGGTCCATCCCGGCAGCCCCAGCATTTT.

The gene calls are TRBV2 and TRBJ1-1; D gene ambiguous. CDR3 length: 13 amino acids. V lost 8 bases and J lost 5, with 15 bases in between. Germline-derived CDR1 and CDR2 are SNHLY and FYNNEI. The CDR3 coding sequence is TGTGCCAGCTTGAGGGAAAGGCGAACTGAAGCTTTCTTT. It yields the protein CASLRERRTEAFF. Full variable domain (missing parts from reference TRBV2 and TRBJ1-1): EPEVTQTPSHQVTQMGQEVILRCVPISNHLYFYWYRQILGQKVEFLVSFYNNEISEKSEIFDDQFSVERPDGSNFTLKIRSTKLEDSAMYFCASLRERRTEAFFGQGTRLTVV.

This chain joins TRBV6-6 and TRBJ1-2, with D unresolved. Germline V CDR1 and CDR2: MNHNY, SVGAGI (reference sequence). The length of the CDR3 is 14 residues. V lost 7 bases and J 7 bases, leaving 19 bases between the germline ends. The CDR3 loop is CASTPEMEESGYTF. The CDR3 DNA reads as TGTGCCAGCACTCCCGAGATGGAGGAGTCTGGCTACACCTTC.

This clone was detected only a few times. The J gene is TRBJ2-3, the V gene TRBV2, with 7 bases lining up with TRBD2. The germline CDR1 and CDR2 sequences are SNHLY and FYNNEI. This CDR3 is built from 15 residues. J lost 9 bases, V lost 8 bases, and 17 bases had no gene match. The DNA of the CDR3 is TGTGCCAGCTCCCCCCCTAGCGGATTAGTTGGGACGCAGTATTTT. Translated, it gives CASSPPSGLVGTQYF.

The rearrangement joins TRBV3-1 (or the pseudogene TRBV3-2) to TRBJ1-1; D unclear. The ends were cut back, 1 base at V and 1 base at J, with 1 base in the middle. CDR1 and CDR2 (germline): LGHDT, YNNKEL (reference sequence). CDR3 length: 12 amino acids. CDR3 sequence reads: CASSQANTEAFF. In DNA, the CDR3 is TGTGCCAGCAGCCAAGCGAACACTGAAGCTTTCTTT.

The V and J genes are TRBV30 and TRBJ2-7, with D unresolved. The germline gives CDR1 GTSNPN, CDR2 SVGIG (reference sequence). The CDR3 sequence is 14 residues long. The V gene lost 1 base and the J gene lost 3 bases, with 13 bases spanning the gap. CDR3 region: CAWSGPKADYEQYF. The CDR3 DNA follows: TGTGCCTGGAGTGGCCCGAAGGCTGACTACGAGCAGTACTTC.

The chain joins TRBV29-1 to TRBJ1-5; 8 positions match TRBD1. V dropped 4 bases and J dropped 0; count of bases not matched to a gene: 5. Germline lookup yields CDR1 SQVTM and CDR2 ANQGSEA. The CDR3 has 15 residues. The CDR3 DNA reads TGCAGCGTTGGGGGACAGGCTAATAGCAATCAGCCCCAGCATTTT. It is translated as CSVGGQANSNQPQHF.

This chain uses TRBV5-4 with TRBJ2-5, with 10 bases lining up with TRBD2. The CDR3 totals 16 residues. Per germline, CDR1 SGHNT and CDR2 YYREEE (reference sequence). V was clipped by 0 bases and J by 1 base; unmatched bases: 3. The CDR3 loop is CASSLVGLAAQETQYF. In nucleotides, the CDR3 is TGTGCCAGCAGCTTGGTAGGACTAGCGGCCCAAGAGACCCAGTACTTC. Full variable domain (rest looked up from reference TRBV5-4 and TRBJ2-5): ETGVTQSPTHLIKTRGQQVTLRCSSQSGHNTVSWYQQALGQGPQFIFQYYREEENGRGNFPPRFSGLQFPNYSSELNVNALELDDSALYLCASSLVGLAAQETQYFGPGTRLLVL.

CDR3 bases: TGTGCCAGCAGCCCCACCGTTGGAAGTTCACCCCTCCACTTT. Translation gives CASSPTVGSSPLHF. J is TRBJ1-6 and V is TRBV28, with D uncertain. Trimming cost V 6 bases and J 9 bases, with 15 bases left between them. Germline CDR1 reads MDHEN; CDR2 reads SYDVKM. The CDR3 totals 14 residues.

V and J are TRBV19 and TRBJ1-5; D uncertain. This CDR3 is 13 amino acids long. CDR1 LNHDA and CDR2 SQIVND come from the germline V gene (reference sequence). The V and J ends lost 7 bases and 4 bases respectively, with 11 bases between them. DNA for the CDR3: TGTGCCAGTAATCGGGAGGTGAATCAGCCCCAGCATTTT. Encoded protein: CASNREVNQPQHF.

The chain recombines TRBV5-1 with TRBJ2-1; D might be TRBD2 (6 bases). This CDR3 is built from 17 residues. Trimming stripped 4 bases from V and 6 bases from J, with 23 bases between. Looked up from germline, CDR1 is SGHRS and CDR2 is YFSETQ. The CDR3: CASSGRGAGWGVNEQFF. CDR3 DNA: TGCGCCAGCAGCGGACGCGGGGCTGGGTGGGGGGTCAATGAGCAGTTCTTC.